The rows below give T cell receptor beta chains drawn from one sample of a study of T cell responses to AZD1222 COVID-19 vaccine. The repertoire was sequenced with immunoSEQ multiplex PCR; TCRdb's copy has only in-frame clones and lacks some. The profile shows approximately 68,000 clones, around 87% of them singletons. Here the sequenced sample was peripheral blood, taken on day 0 of AZD1222 vaccination. The receptors shown here come from an adult in good health. Each CDR3 is given with its conserved first and last residue.

length: 14
J: TRBJ1-5
V: TRBV2
CDR3: CASSVDRGNQPQHF

length: 13
J: TRBJ1-2
V: TRBV12-3/TRBV12-4
CDR3: CASSFGGYYGYTF

length: 13
J: TRBJ1-2
V: TRBV12-3/TRBV12-4
CDR3: CASSLGPIAGYTF

length: 14
J: TRBJ1-1
V: TRBV3-1/TRBV3-2
CDR3: CASSQAVGNTEAFF

length: 12
J: TRBJ2-7
V: TRBV7-9
CDR3: CASSLFQSEQYF

length: 13
J: TRBJ2-7
V: TRBV28
CDR3: CASSSQEGTGQYF

length: 16
J: TRBJ2-1
V: TRBV7-9
CDR3: CASSPRGQGEVNEQFF

length: 12
J: TRBJ1-2
V: TRBV6-1
CDR3: CASSEGSSGYTF

length: 14
J: TRBJ1-1
V: TRBV30
CDR3: CAWINRAMNTEAFF

length: 12
J: TRBJ1-1
V: TRBV5-6
CDR3: CASSRATGEAFF

length: 16
J: TRBJ2-3
V: TRBV14
CDR3: CASSQPTGKFTDTQYF

length: 16
J: TRBJ1-1
V: TRBV30
CDR3: CAWSHGAGARGTEAFF

length: 15
J: TRBJ1-1
V: TRBV5-4
CDR3: CASSLLGRMNTEAFF

length: 14
J: TRBJ2-1
V: TRBV5-4
CDR3: CASSPESSYNEQFF

length: 14
J: TRBJ2-1
V: TRBV6-5
CDR3: CASSYSTAYNEQFF

length: 16
J: TRBJ2-7
V: TRBV6-2/TRBV6-3
CDR3: CASSYPIGTGGGEQYF

length: 10
J: TRBJ2-5
V: TRBV12-3/TRBV12-4
CDR3: CASKGETQYF

length: 16
J: TRBJ1-5
V: TRBV21-1
CDR3: CASSHGLGGGYQPQHF

length: 15
J: TRBJ2-2
V: TRBV9
CDR3: CASSPDSSRTGELFF

length: 13
J: TRBJ1-2
V: TRBV12-3/TRBV12-4
CDR3: CASSLRRDYGYTF

length: 15
J: TRBJ1-2
V: TRBV5-1
CDR3: CASTWAQGANYGYTF

length: 13
J: TRBJ1-4
V: TRBV7-9
CDR3: CASSRDTDEKLFF

length: 14
J: TRBJ1-6
V: TRBV19
CDR3: CASSPGWMLSPLHF

length: 14
J: TRBJ2-3
V: TRBV7-3
CDR3: CASSLNGYTDTQYF

length: 13
J: TRBJ1-6
V: TRBV5-6
CDR3: CASSLGRGSPLHF

length: 14
J: TRBJ2-7
V: TRBV10-3
CDR3: CAISDGVGGVEQYF

length: 14
J: TRBJ1-6
V: TRBV6-4
CDR3: CASSLAGEGSPLHF

length: 14
J: TRBJ2-5
V: TRBV9
CDR3: CASSRDSRLETQYF

length: 14
J: TRBJ1-5
V: TRBV19
CDR3: CASSWVWGNQPQHF

length: 17
J: TRBJ2-3
V: TRBV4-2
CDR3: CASSQGVLAGGFGSQYF

length: 14
J: TRBJ1-2
V: TRBV6-2/TRBV6-3
CDR3: CASSYYGTDYGYTF

length: 15
J: TRBJ2-1
V: TRBV5-4
CDR3: CASSLESWHHNEQFF

length: 17
J: TRBJ2-3
V: TRBV7-3
CDR3: CASSLVVGGTTSDTQYF

length: 12
J: TRBJ2-2
V: TRBV24-1
CDR3: CATSDFIGELFF

length: 11
J: TRBJ1-1
V: TRBV12-3/TRBV12-4
CDR3: CASSLYTEAFF

length: 13
J: TRBJ1-3
V: TRBV30
CDR3: CAWNSGGGNTIYF

length: 13
J: TRBJ2-7
V: TRBV29-1
CDR3: CSAARPPSYEQYF

length: 15
J: TRBJ1-6
V: TRBV19
CDR3: CASGATGTGHSPLHF

length: 14
J: TRBJ2-1
V: TRBV20-1
CDR3: CSASSSSGELRKFF

length: 16
J: TRBJ2-7
V: TRBV5-6
CDR3: CASSLGPSGLLYEQYF

length: 16
J: TRBJ1-3
V: TRBV5-4
CDR3: CASSLAGGQGGNTIYF

length: 12
J: TRBJ1-2
V: TRBV24-1
CDR3: CATSDRGTGYTF

length: 13
J: TRBJ1-5
V: TRBV30
CDR3: CAWSRAGDQPQHF

length: 12
J: TRBJ2-1
V: TRBV12-3/TRBV12-4
CDR3: CASSPAGYEQFF

length: 16
J: TRBJ2-5
V: TRBV6-5
CDR3: CASSYGGHLFRETQYF

length: 16
J: TRBJ1-6
V: TRBV6-1
CDR3: CASSERGQVYNSPLHF

length: 14
J: TRBJ2-2
V: TRBV18
CDR3: CASSPTKTPGELFF